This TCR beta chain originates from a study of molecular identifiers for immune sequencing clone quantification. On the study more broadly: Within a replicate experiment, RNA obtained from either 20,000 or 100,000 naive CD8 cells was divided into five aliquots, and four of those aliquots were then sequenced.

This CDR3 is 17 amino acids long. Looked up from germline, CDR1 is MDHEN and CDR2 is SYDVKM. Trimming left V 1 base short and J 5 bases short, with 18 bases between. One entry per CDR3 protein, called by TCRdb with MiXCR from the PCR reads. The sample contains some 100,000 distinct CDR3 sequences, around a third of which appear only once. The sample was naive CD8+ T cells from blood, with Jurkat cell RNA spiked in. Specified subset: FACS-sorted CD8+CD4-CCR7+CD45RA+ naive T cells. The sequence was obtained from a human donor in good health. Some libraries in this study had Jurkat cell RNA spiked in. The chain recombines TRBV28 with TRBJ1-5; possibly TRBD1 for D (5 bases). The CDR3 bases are TGTGCCAGCAGTTTATTAGGGACGGGATGGAACGATCAGCCCCAGCATTTT. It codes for CASSLLGTGWNDQPQHF.